This T cell receptor (beta chain) was captured in a study of cytomegalovirus exposure and HLA in healthy donors. Across the study: The platform used for the 120 or so validation repertoires matched that of the roughly 720 first-cohort repertoires, a later analysis reported.

From germline, CDR1 is SNHLY and CDR2 FYNNEI. This CDR3 has 16 residues. V gave up 6 bases and J gave up 1 base, with 18 bases separating them. The repertoire was sequenced with immunoSEQ multiplex PCR; TCRdb's copy has only in-frame clones and lacks some. Of roughly 120,000 clones in the sample, almost 90% are singletons; the top ten hold 2% to 2.5%. Broader study findings: The finding came from a later analysis; first-cohort TCR clusters tended to co-occur in the 95 to 150 validation repertoires. While the bulk of TCR sequences proved rare, some public TCRs turned up in many donors. There were under 200 TCR beta chains listed as cytomegalovirus-associated.

On this clone itself: Its antigen is not known.

This clonotype was sampled from a woman under 30 in good health and CMV-seronegative. The chain combines TRBV2 with TRBJ1-1; D possibly corresponds to TRBD1 (5 bases). Specimen: PBMCs. CDR3 nucleotide sequence: TGTGCCAGCAGCCCGGGGATCGGGGGTTCGAACACTGAAGCTTTCTTT. Its protein product is CASSPGIGGSNTEAFF.